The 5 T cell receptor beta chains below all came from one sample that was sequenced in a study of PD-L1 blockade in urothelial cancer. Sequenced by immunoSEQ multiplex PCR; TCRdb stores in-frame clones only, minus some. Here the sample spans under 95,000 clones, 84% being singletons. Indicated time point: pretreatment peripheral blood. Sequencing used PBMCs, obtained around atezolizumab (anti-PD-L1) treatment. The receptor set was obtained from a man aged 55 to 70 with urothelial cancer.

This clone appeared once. This chain's CDR3 is CASSRSSNPGAYGYTF. The CDR3 nucleotides read TGTGCCAGCAGCCGATCGTCCAACCCAGGGGCATATGGCTACACCTTC. This chain uses TRBV9 with TRBJ1-2; D is possibly TRBD1 (6 bases). The CDR3 contains 16 residues. Trimming removed 4 bases at V and 5 bases at J, with 21 bases between. The V gene's germline CDR1 is SGDLS and CDR2 YYNGEE.

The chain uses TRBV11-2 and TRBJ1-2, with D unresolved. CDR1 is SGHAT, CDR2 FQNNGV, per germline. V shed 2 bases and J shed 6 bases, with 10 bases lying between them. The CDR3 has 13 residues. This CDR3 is CASSLREADGYTF. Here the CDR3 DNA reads TGTGCCAGCAGCTTACGAGAGGCCGATGGCTACACCTTC.

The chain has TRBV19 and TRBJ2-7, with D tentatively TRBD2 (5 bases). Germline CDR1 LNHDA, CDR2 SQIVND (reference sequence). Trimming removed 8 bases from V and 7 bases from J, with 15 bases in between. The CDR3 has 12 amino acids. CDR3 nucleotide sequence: TGTGCCAGTTCGTCCGGGGTTGGAGAGCAGTACTTC. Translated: CASSSGVGEQYF.

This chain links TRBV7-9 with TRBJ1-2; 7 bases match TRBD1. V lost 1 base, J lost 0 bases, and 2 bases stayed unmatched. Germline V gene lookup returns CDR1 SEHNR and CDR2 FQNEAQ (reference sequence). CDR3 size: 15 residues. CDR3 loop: CASSLEGTANYGYTF. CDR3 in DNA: TGTGCCAGCAGCTTAGAAGGGACAGCTAACTATGGCTACACCTTC.

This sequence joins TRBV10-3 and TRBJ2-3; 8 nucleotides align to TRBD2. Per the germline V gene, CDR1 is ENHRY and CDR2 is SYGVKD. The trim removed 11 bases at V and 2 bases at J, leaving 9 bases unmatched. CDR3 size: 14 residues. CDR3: CALSAGLDTDTQYF. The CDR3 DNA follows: TGTGCCTTATCTGCGGGACTAGACACAGATACGCAGTATTTT.